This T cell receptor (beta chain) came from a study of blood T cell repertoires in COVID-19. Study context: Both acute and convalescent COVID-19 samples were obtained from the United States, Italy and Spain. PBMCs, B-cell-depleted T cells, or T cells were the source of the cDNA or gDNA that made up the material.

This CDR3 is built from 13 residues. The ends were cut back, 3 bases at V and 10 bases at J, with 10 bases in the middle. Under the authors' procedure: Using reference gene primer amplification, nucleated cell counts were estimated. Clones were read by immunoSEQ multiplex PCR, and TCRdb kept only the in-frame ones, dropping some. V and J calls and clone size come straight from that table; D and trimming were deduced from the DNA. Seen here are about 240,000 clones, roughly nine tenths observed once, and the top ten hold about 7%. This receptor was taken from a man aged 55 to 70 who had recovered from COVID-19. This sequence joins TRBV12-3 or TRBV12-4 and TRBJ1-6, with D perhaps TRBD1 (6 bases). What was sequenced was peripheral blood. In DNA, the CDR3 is TGTGCCAGCAGTTTTAGGGGGATCTCACCCCTCCACTTT. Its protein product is CASSFRGISPLHF.